The clone carrying this TCR beta chain was observed a few times. Antigen specificity is unknown. This CDR3 has 13 amino acids. Per the germline V gene, CDR1 is SGHNT and CDR2 is YYREEE (reference sequence). V was clipped by 1 base and J by 2 bases, with 6 bases between them. The protocol was immunoSEQ multiplex PCR, while the TCRdb copy is restricted to in-frame clones and leaves out a portion. The sample holds around 750,000 clones, around two thirds seen once. This sample is drawn from a study of shared clonotypes between healthy human individuals. Broader study findings: The study found lower generation probabilities in non-shared clonotypes than in those shared by all four donors.

The sequence was collected from a woman in her 30s in good health. This rearrangement joins TRBV5-4 to TRBJ2-5; D perhaps matches TRBD2 (5 bases). Sequencing was carried out using memory CD4+ T cells sorted from blood. Subset denoted: CD45RA-negative fraction. The DNA of the CDR3 is TGTGCCAGCAGCTTGCGCGGGCAAGAGACCCAGTACTTC. Its translation: CASSLRGQETQYF.